This T cell receptor (beta chain) was identified during a study of blood T cells in healthy people across ages. Study results and caveats: Conclusively comparing naive with antigen-experienced cells was impossible with unsorted PBMCs.

Investigators took about 9.4 milliliters of peripheral blood from every donor. The CDR3 sequence is 16 residues long. The trim removed 5 bases at V and 5 bases at J, leaving 11 bases unmatched. Germline V CDR1 and CDR2: MNHEY, SMNVEV (reference sequence). A J-beta primer mix and a sample-barcoded 5' primer were used in a second PCR of roughly 6 to 12 cycles. Each CDR3 protein is one row after TCRdb ran MiXCR on the 5' RACE reads. The sample comprises around 820,000 distinct CDR3 sequences, 20% to 25% of which are singletons, and 3.7% rests with the top ten. In regard to this clonotype: The antigen is not known.

A further study also used this sample, focusing on T cells of mothers and their children.

The rearrangement joins TRBV27 to TRBJ2-1, with TRBD1 matching 8 bases. The TCR comes from a boy younger than 18 in good health. Sequenced sample: blood. This chain's CDR3 is CASSPLTGDFHNEQFF. The CDR3 DNA sequence: TGTGCCAGCAGTCCTTTGACAGGGGACTTCCACAATGAGCAGTTCTTC.